One T cell receptor beta chain is described in this entry. As yet, its antigen is unknown. This sample is drawn from a study of radiotherapy plus CTLA-4 blockade in lung cancer. The study, taken as a whole, reports: Subsequent to radiotherapy plus ipilimumab, tumor-derived TCR clones underwent expansion in blood.

Some clones are missing from TCRdb's copy, which holds only in-frame ones; the method was immunoSEQ multiplex PCR. This repertoire shows 45,000 to 60,000 clones, roughly 80% found once; its top ten account for 2.5% to 3.5%. With 6 bases removed from V and 1 base from J, the gap between germline ends came to 15 bases. The CDR3 has 14 amino acids. From germline, CDR1 is SQVTM and CDR2 ANQGSEA. This sequence joins TRBV29-1 and TRBJ1-1, with a tentative D call TRBD1 (5 bases). The sequence was obtained from a human donor with non-small cell lung cancer who had stable disease on radiotherapy plus ipilimumab. Material: peripheral blood, obtained from a patient treated with radiotherapy plus ipilimumab. The CDR3 nucleotides read TGCAGCGTCGCATCAGCGACAGCGAACACTGAAGCTTTCTTT. This encodes CSVASATANTEAFF.